The TCR beta chain described here comes from a study of breast tumors, draining lymph nodes, adjacent tissues. Notes on the study in general: Luminal-like breast cancer showed significantly higher tumor–nontumor repertoire similarity than basal-like. Tumor TCR diversity was below lymph nodes but above nontumor tissue. That most tumor T cells come from lymph nodes remained unproven. Data fit most tumor T cells coming from lymph node, expanding in tumor.

Comments on this clonotype: The antigen remains unidentified. A much larger clone differs by one base, so this may be a read error.

V gave up 5 bases and J gave up 4 bases; unmatched junction bases: 17. The length of the CDR3 is 17 residues. Germline-derived CDR1 and CDR2 are DFQATT and SNEGSKA (reference sequence). TCRdb called the multiplex PCR reads again in MiXCR, with one record for every CDR3 protein. This sample carries about 220,000 distinct CDR3 sequences, approximately 36% of them seen once, and the ten largest clones take about 3.3%. The lymph nodes were axillary draining lymph nodes from breast cancer patients. This sequence was found in a female donor with breast cancer. Some clones in this sample may be carry-over from other donors' samples. J is TRBJ2-7 and V is TRBV20-1; 10 bases are a match to TRBD2. Sequenced input: axillary lymph node tissue. CDR3 DNA: TGCAGTGCTCCCCCCCCCGGACTAGCGGCAGTATTTTACGAGCAGTACTTC. Protein sequence: CSAPPPGLAAVFYEQYF.